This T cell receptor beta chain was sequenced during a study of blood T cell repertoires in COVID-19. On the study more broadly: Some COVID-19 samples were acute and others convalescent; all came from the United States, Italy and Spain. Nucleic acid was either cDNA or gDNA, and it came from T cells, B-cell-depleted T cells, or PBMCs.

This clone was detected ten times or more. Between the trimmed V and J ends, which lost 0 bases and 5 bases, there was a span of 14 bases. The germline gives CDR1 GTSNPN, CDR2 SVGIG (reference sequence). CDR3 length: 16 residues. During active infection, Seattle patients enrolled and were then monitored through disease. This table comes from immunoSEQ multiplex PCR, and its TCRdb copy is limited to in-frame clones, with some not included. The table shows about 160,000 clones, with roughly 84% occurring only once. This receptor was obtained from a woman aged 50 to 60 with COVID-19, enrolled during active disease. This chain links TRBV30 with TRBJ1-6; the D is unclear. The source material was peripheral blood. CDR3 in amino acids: CAWSVGVYRNNSPLHF. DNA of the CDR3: TGTGCCTGGAGTGTGGGAGTCTATCGGAATAATTCACCCCTCCACTTT. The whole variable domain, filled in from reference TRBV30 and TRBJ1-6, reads SQTIHQWPATLVQPVGSPLSLECTVEGTSNPNLYWYRQAAGRGLQLLFYSVGIGQISSEVPQNLSASRPQDRQFILSSKKLLLSDSGFYLCAWSVGVYRNNSPLHFGNGTRLTVT.